Listed below are T cell receptor beta chains from one sample, sequenced in a study of monozygotic twins with inflammatory bowel disease. TCRdb reworked the 5' RACE reads into one entry per CDR3 protein, no DNA. Here the sample table reports roughly 160,000 distinct CDR3 sequences. Sequencing input: blood. These receptors were taken from a human donor with ulcerative colitis or Crohn's disease, or a healthy co-twin of an affected twin (not recorded which). The CDR3 runs from the conserved cysteine through the conserved F or W. Each record gives: V gene, J gene, CDR3 protein.

v_gene: TRBV3-1
j_gene: TRBJ2-7
CDR3aa: CASSRESGEQYF

v_gene: TRBV5-1
j_gene: TRBJ2-7
CDR3aa: CASSLGLGYEQYF

v_gene: TRBV12-3/TRBV12-4
j_gene: TRBJ1-3
CDR3aa: CASSAQGVGTGNTIYF

v_gene: TRBV27
j_gene: TRBJ2-3
CDR3aa: CASSLGTVSTDTQYF

v_gene: TRBV12-3/TRBV12-4
j_gene: TRBJ2-5
CDR3aa: CASRSAGGTETQYF

v_gene: TRBV7-9
j_gene: TRBJ1-6
CDR3aa: CASSMLRDRALNSPLHF

v_gene: TRBV12-3/TRBV12-4
j_gene: TRBJ2-1
CDR3aa: CASSTRDRGPLGEQFF

v_gene: TRBV30
j_gene: TRBJ1-1
CDR3aa: CAWRWKNTEAFF

v_gene: TRBV11-2
j_gene: TRBJ2-4
CDR3aa: CASSLWDGGADIQYF

v_gene: TRBV18
j_gene: TRBJ2-3
CDR3aa: CASSRRRDYRTDTQYF

v_gene: TRBV7-6
j_gene: TRBJ2-1
CDR3aa: CASSLEGTSSYNEQFF

v_gene: TRBV2
j_gene: TRBJ1-5
CDR3aa: CASSAGSNQPQHF

v_gene: TRBV11-2
j_gene: TRBJ1-1
CDR3aa: CASSSSGDTEAFF

v_gene: TRBV20-1
j_gene: TRBJ2-5
CDR3aa: CSAELAGIQETQYF

v_gene: TRBV29-1
j_gene: TRBJ2-1
CDR3aa: CSARGLAGGPSYNEQFF

v_gene: TRBV4-1
j_gene: TRBJ1-5
CDR3aa: CASSQVGGEPQHF

v_gene: TRBV28
j_gene: TRBJ1-5
CDR3aa: CASSLSGLLNQPQHF

v_gene: TRBV28
j_gene: TRBJ2-4
CDR3aa: CASSLPSGRGRNIQYF

v_gene: TRBV2
j_gene: TRBJ1-1
CDR3aa: CASRGMNTEAFF

v_gene: TRBV4-1
j_gene: TRBJ1-5
CDR3aa: CASSRDRLNQPQHF

v_gene: TRBV30
j_gene: TRBJ2-7
CDR3aa: CAWSVSWGIYEQYF

v_gene: TRBV7-6
j_gene: TRBJ1-1
CDR3aa: CASSLSGDSNTEAFF

v_gene: TRBV15
j_gene: TRBJ2-3
CDR3aa: CATSRDRPEDTQYF

v_gene: TRBV29-1
j_gene: TRBJ2-6
CDR3aa: CSVVRTELSGANVLTF

v_gene: TRBV7-9
j_gene: TRBJ1-2
CDR3aa: CASSLAEGGYTF

v_gene: TRBV19
j_gene: TRBJ2-2
CDR3aa: CASSPDGTGELFF

v_gene: TRBV5-1
j_gene: TRBJ2-2
CDR3aa: CASSLSLAGTGELFF

v_gene: TRBV21-1
j_gene: TRBJ2-7
CDR3aa: CASSGYRVGAYEQYF

v_gene: TRBV6-5
j_gene: TRBJ1-3
CDR3aa: CASSYGRGLGFGNTIYF

v_gene: TRBV10-3
j_gene: TRBJ2-2
CDR3aa: CAISDHNTPLAKGTGELFF

v_gene: TRBV21-1
j_gene: TRBJ1-5
CDR3aa: CASSKRRTDYQPQHF

v_gene: TRBV5-1
j_gene: TRBJ2-7
CDR3aa: CASSPYKVGDYEQYF

v_gene: TRBV18
j_gene: TRBJ1-1
CDR3aa: CASSPYGRLDTEAFF

v_gene: TRBV20-1
j_gene: TRBJ2-1
CDR3aa: CSAGLAGQNEQFF